One TCR beta chain is described in this entry. Antigen specificity is unknown. The source of the sample is a study of T-cell memory formation after mild COVID-19. Study as a whole: There were largely donor-specific TCR clusters.

Each CDR3 protein is one row after TCRdb ran MiXCR on the 5' RACE reads. The sample carries about 470,000 distinct CDR3 sequences, 15% to 20% recorded once. CDR1 and CDR2 (germline): MGHRA, YSYEKL. The CDR3 has 16 amino acids. The germline V and J ends were trimmed by 1 base and 2 bases, with 14 bases remaining between them. Study-level results: Contracting clones from day 15 to 85 showed balanced CD4/CD8; later expanders favored CD4+. Memory from before infection featured some responding clones, which suggests cross-reactive memory joined.

Source material: PBMCs or a T cell subset sorted from them (not recorded which). The clonotype was recovered from an adult woman who had mild COVID-19 (a few samples of this study predate the infection). Cell type and time point are not known. The chain uses TRBV4-1 and TRBJ1-2, with D unresolved. This chain's CDR3 is CASSQGRRVGNYGYTF. The CDR3 coding sequence is TGCGCCAGCAGCCAAGGTCGTCGGGTAGGGAACTATGGCTACACCTTC.